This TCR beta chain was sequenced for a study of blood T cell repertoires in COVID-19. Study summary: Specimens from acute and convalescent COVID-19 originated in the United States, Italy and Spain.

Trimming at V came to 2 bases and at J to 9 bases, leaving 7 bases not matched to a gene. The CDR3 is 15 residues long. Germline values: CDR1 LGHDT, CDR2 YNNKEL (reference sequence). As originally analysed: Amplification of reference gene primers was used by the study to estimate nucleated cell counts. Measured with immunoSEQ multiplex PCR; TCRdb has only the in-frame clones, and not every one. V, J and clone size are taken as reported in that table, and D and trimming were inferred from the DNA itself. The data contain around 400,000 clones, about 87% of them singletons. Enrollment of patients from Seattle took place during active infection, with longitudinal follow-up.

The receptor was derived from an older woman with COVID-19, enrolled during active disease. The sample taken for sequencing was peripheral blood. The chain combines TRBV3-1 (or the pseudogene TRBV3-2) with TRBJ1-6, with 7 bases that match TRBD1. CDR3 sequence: CASSQSGTVGSPLHF. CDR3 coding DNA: TGTGCCAGCAGCCAATCCGGGACAGTCGGTTCACCCCTCCACTTT.